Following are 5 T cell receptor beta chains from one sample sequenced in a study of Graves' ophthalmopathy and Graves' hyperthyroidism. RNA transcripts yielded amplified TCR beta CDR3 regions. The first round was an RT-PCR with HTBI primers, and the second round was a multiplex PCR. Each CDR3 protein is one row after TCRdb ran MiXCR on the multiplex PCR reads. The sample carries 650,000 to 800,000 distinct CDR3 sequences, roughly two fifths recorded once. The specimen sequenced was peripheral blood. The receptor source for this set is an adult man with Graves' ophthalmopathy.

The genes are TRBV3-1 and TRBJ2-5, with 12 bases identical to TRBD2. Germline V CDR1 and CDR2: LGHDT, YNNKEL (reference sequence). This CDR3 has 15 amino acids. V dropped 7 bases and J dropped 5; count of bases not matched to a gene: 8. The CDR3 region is CASMGLAGLGETQYF. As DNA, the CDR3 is TGTGCCAGCATGGGACTAGCGGGTTTGGGGGAGACCCAGTACTTC.

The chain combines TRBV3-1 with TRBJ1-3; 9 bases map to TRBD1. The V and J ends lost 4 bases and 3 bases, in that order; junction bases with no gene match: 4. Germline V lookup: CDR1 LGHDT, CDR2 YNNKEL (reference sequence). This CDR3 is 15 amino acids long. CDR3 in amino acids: CASSPTGGFGNTIYF. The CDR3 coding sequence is TGTGCCAGCAGCCCAACAGGGGGCTTTGGAAACACCATATATTTT.

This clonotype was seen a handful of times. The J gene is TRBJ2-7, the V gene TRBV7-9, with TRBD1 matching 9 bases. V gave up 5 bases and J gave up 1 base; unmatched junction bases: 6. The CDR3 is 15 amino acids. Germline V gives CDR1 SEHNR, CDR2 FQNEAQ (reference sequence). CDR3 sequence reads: CASSPGTGRSYEQYF. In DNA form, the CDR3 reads TGTGCCAGCAGCCCCGGGACAGGGCGTTCCTACGAGCAGTACTTC. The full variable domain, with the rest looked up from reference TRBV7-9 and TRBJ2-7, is DTGVSQNPRHKITKRGQNVTFRCDPISEHNRLYWYRQTLGQGPEFLTYFQNEAQLEKSRLLSDRFSAERPKGSFSTLEIQRTEQGDSAMYLCASSPGTGRSYEQYFGPGTRLTVT.

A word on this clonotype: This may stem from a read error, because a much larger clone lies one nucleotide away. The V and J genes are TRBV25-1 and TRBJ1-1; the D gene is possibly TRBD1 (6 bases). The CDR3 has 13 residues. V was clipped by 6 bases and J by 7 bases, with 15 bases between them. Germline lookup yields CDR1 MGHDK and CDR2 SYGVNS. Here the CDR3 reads CASSFGGAIEAFF. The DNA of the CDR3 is TGTGCCAGCAGCTTTGGGGGCGCTATTGAAGCTTTCTTT. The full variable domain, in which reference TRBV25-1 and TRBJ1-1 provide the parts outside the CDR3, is EADIYQTPRYLVIGTGKKITLECSQTMGHDKMYWYQQDPGMELHLIHYSYGVNSTEKGDLSSESTVSRIRTEHFPLTLESARPSHTSQYLCASSFGGAIEAFFGQGTRLTVV.

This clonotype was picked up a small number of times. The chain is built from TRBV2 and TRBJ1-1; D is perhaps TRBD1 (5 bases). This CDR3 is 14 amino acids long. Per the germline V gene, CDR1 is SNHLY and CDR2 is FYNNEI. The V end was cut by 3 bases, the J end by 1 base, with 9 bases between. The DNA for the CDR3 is TGTGCCAGCAGTGAGTCCGGGGGGAACACTGAAGCTTTCTTT. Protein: CASSESGGNTEAFF.